This T cell receptor (beta chain) was obtained from a study of blood T cell repertoires in COVID-19. This clone turned up a few times. V shed 3 bases and J 5 bases; nucleotides not matched to a gene: 10. This CDR3 is built from 15 residues. Germline CDR1 MGHRA, CDR2 YSYEKL. Original processing notes: How many nucleated cells were present was estimated from reference gene primer amplification. Assay used: immunoSEQ multiplex PCR; TCRdb lists only in-frame clones, some missing. V and J calls and clone size are given by that table; D and trimming were obtained from the DNA. The sample records around 70,000 clones, roughly three quarters being singletons.

The receptor's source is an older man with acute or convalescent COVID-19. The rearrangement joins TRBV4-1 to TRBJ2-7, with 7 bases lining up with TRBD1. The specimen was peripheral blood. The chain's CDR3 is CASSHVGQKGHEQYF. The CDR3 DNA is TGCGCCAGCAGCCACGTGGGACAGAAAGGCCACGAGCAGTACTTC.